The next 11 T cell receptor beta chains were all read from a single sample in a study of CD4 and CD8 cells across lung adenocarcinoma regions. TCRdb ran MiXCR on the PCR reads and lists one entry per CDR3 protein. Of 3,600 or so distinct CDR3 sequences listed, 64% are singletons. Sequences were obtained from CD8+ T cells from the margin of a lung tumor. These TCRs come from a female donor with lung adenocarcinoma. The CD4 and CD8 labels of this study may be unreliable.

In this sample, this clonotype turned up a few times. V gene TRBV6-4 combines with J gene TRBJ2-1; 9 bases match TRBD2. CDR3 length: 16 residues. The germline gives CDR1 MRHNA, CDR2 SNTAGT. V shed 0 bases and J 2 bases; nucleotides not matched to a gene: 2. CDR3 protein: CASSDSLAGTYNEQFF. The CDR3 nucleotides are TGTGCCAGCAGTGACTCGCTAGCGGGAACCTACAATGAGCAGTTCTTC.

This clonotype was seen a single time. This sequence joins TRBV6-1 and TRBJ2-1; 7 bases line up with TRBD1. Near its end, the DNA agrees better with TRBJ2-7, so the J call may be wrong. Germline CDR1 and CDR2: MNHNS and SASEGT. The CDR3 extends over 15 amino acids. The DNA of the CDR3 is TGTGCCAGGGGTGAAGGGGGCGGTGACCAAGAGACGCAGTACTTC. It yields the protein CARGEGGGDQETQYF.

CDR3 bases: TGTGCCAGCAACGGGGACAACTATGGCTACACCTTC. It codes for CASNGDNYGYTF. The chain combines TRBV6-1 with TRBJ1-2, with D perhaps matching TRBD1 (5 bases). Germline V lookup: CDR1 MNHNS, CDR2 SASEGT. The CDR3 covers 12 residues. V was shortened by 7 bases and J by 2 bases, with 8 bases between the two germline ends.

J is TRBJ2-4 and V is TRBV11-2; TRBD2 is a possible D gene (6 bases). CDR1 SGHAT and CDR2 FQNNGV come from the germline V gene. Between the trimmed V and J ends, which lost 8 bases and 13 bases, there was a span of 27 bases. This CDR3 has 15 residues. CDR3 nucleotides: TGTGCCAGCGGCTCGGGGCGGGGAGCTGAAAACACGCAGTACTTC. Its protein is CASGSGRGAENTQYF. The full variable domain, in which reference TRBV11-2 and TRBJ2-4 provide the parts outside the CDR3, is EAGVAQSPRYKIIEKRQSVAFWCNPISGHATLYWYQQILGQGPKLLIQFQNNGVVDDSQLPKDRFSAERLKGVDSTLKIQPAKLEDSAVYLCASGSGRGAENTQYFGAGTRLSVL.

Points on this clonotype: The junction departs from germline at one end; a sequencing error may be responsible. This chain connects TRBV6-1 to TRBJ2-7; 10 positions agree with TRBD2. The CDR3 has 16 residues. Germline V CDR1 and CDR2: MNHNS, SASEGT. CDR3 sequence: CASKWIQREGAYEQYF. The CDR3 DNA reads TGTGCCAGCAAGTGGATTCAGCGGGAGGGCGCCTACGAGCAGTATTTC.

This chain uses TRBV10-3 with TRBJ1-1, with 10 bases lining up with TRBD1. Germline assignment: CDR1 ENHRY and CDR2 SYGVKD. The trim removed 8 bases at V and 5 bases at J, leaving 8 bases unmatched. The CDR3 has 14 amino acids. The CDR3 is CAIPGRDRGTEAFF. The DNA for the CDR3 is TGTGCCATCCCGGGCCGGGACAGGGGAACTGAAGCTTTCTTT.

The rearrangement uses TRBV6-1 and TRBJ2-3; D not certain. The CDR3 runs to 13 residues. V lost 2 bases to trimming and J lost 7 bases, with 10 bases between them. Germline V lookup: CDR1 MNHNS, CDR2 SASEGT. The CDR3 DNA follows: TGTGCCAGCAGTGAAAGTAGGGATAATACGCAGTATTTT. Its protein product is CASSESRDNTQYF.

The V call is TRBV10-2, the J call TRBJ1-6; a possible D gene is TRBD1 (6 bases). V dropped 5 bases and J dropped 4 bases, with 9 bases sitting between them. This CDR3 is built from 14 residues. Germline-derived CDR1 and CDR2 are WSHSY and SAAADI. CDR3 DNA: TGCGCCAGCAGTAGGGGGGGTTATAATTCACCCCTCCACTTT. This codes for CASSRGGYNSPLHF.

Judged by abundance, this clonotype is large. The rearrangement joins TRBV6-5 to TRBJ1-1; a possible D gene is TRBD1 (6 bases). The CDR3 loop spans 13 amino acids. The germline CDR1 and CDR2 sequences are MNHEY and SVGAGI. V lost 2 bases, J lost 7 bases, and 11 bases lay in between. CDR3 coding DNA: TGTGCCAGCAGTTACCGAGGACAGCGTGAAGCTTTCTTT. Its translation: CASSYRGQREAFF.

The gene calls are TRBV7-6 and TRBJ2-2, with 8 bases matching TRBD1. J gave up 6 bases and V 3 bases, and 3 bases lay outside the gene matches. The CDR3 extends over 14 amino acids. Germline V gene lookup returns CDR1 SGHVS and CDR2 FNYEAQ. CDR3 coding DNA: TGTGCCAGCAGCTTGACAGGGGCGGCCGGGGAGCTGTTTTTT. Residues: CASSLTGAAGELFF.

The chain links TRBV11-3 to TRBJ2-1; D assignment may be TRBD1 or TRBD2 (5 bases each). Germline lookup yields CDR1 SGHNT and CDR2 YENEEA. The CDR3 loop spans 16 amino acids. V was shortened by 4 bases and J by 10 bases, with 23 bases between the two germline ends. The CDR3 coding sequence is TGTGCCAGCAGCTCCGGGGATCGGGACGGTGCCTACGAGCAGTTCTTC. Residues: CASSSGDRDGAYEQFF.